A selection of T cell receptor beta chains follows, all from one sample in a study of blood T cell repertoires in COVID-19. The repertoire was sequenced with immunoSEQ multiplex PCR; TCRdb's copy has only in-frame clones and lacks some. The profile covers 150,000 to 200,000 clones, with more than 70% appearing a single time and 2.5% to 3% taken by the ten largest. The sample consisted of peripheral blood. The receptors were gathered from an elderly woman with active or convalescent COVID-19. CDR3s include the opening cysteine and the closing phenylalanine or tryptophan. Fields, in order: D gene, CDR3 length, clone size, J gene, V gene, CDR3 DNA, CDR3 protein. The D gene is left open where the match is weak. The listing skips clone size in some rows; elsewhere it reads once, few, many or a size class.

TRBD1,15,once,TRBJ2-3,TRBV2,TGTGCCAGCAGTGTACGAGGGGGCCAGGCAGATACGCAGTATTTT,CASSVRGGQADTQYF
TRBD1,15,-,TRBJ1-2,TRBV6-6,TGTGCCAGCAGTTCCCGGACAGGGAGAAACTATGGCTACACCTTC,CASSSRTGRNYGYTF
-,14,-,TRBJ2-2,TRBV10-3,TGTGCCATCCCGGGGTCGGCGAACACCGGGGAGCTGTTTTTT,CAIPGSANTGELFF
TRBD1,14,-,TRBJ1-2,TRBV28,TGTGCCAGCAGGGTCGGACAGGCCCAAAGGGGCTACACCTTC,CASRVGQAQRGYTF
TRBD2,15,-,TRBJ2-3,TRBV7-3,TGTGCCAGCAGCCTAGCGGGGGAACCCACAGATACGCAGTATTTT,CASSLAGEPTDTQYF
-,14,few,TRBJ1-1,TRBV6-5,TGTGCCAGCAGTTACTCTTTGGGAGACACTGAAGCTTTCTTT,CASSYSLGDTEAFF
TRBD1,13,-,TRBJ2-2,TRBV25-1,TGTGCCACCTCGGGGATAGGGGGCCGGGAGCTGTTTTTT,CATSGIGGRELFF
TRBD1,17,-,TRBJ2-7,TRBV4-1,TGCGCCAGCAGCCAAGAGGTCTTGACAGGGGCTCTCTACGAGCAGTACTTC,CASSQEVLTGALYEQYF
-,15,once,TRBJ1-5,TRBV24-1,TGTGCCACCAGTGGGATCGGCGGTAGCAATCAGCCCCAGCATTTT,CATSGIGGSNQPQHF
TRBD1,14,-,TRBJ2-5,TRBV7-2,TGTGCCAGCAGCTCAGACAGGGTCCAAGAGACCCAGTACTTC,CASSSDRVQETQYF
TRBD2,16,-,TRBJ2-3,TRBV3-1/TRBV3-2,TGTGCCAGCAGCCAAGATGGGGCTAGGCGGGAGGATACGCAGTATTTT,CASSQDGARREDTQYF
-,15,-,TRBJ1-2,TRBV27,TGTGCCAGCAGCTACCTCCCCCGTTCGAACTATGGCTACACCTTC,CASSYLPRSNYGYTF
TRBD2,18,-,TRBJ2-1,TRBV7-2,TGTGCCAGCAGCTTAGTCGCTAGCGGGGGGGCGTCCTACAATGAGCAGTTCTTC,CASSLVASGGASYNEQFF
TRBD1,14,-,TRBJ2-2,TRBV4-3,TGCGCCAGCAGCCGTCTACAGGGGGCCGGGGAGCTGTTTTTT,CASSRLQGAGELFF
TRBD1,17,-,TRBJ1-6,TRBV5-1,TGCGCCAGCAGCTTGAACCCGGGACAGGGCGAAAATTCACCCCTCCACTTT,CASSLNPGQGENSPLHF
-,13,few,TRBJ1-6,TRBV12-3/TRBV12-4,TGTGCCAGCAGTTCGACAGGTGGGACACCCCTCCACTTT,CASSSTGGTPLHF
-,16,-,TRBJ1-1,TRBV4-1,TGCGCCAGCAGCCAAGATGGCGTGGGGCGTTTGACTGAAGCTTTCTTT,CASSQDGVGRLTEAFF
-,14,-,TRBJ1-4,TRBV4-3,TGCGCCAGCAGACCTGGACCGGGGGAATTGAAACTGTTTTTT,CASRPGPGELKLFF
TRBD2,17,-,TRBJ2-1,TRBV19,TGTGCCAGTAGTACAAGCCCGGGGCGGGGGGCCTACAATGAGCAGTTCTTC,CASSTSPGRGAYNEQFF
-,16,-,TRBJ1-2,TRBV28,TGTGCCAGCAGTTTCAAAGGACAGTGGGGCGCCTATGGCTACACCTTC,CASSFKGQWGAYGYTF
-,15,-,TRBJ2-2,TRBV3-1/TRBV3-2,TGTGCCAGCAGCCAAGATCCGGCAGGGGAGGGGGAGCTGTTTTTT,CASSQDPAGEGELFF
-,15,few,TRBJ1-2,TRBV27,TGTGCCAGCAGGCAGACCGACAGGCGCTACTATGGCTACACCTTC,CASRQTDRRYYGYTF
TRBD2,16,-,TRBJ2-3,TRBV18,TGTGCCAGCTCACCACAGGGGCGGGGGGGCCAAGATACGCAGTATTTT,CASSPQGRGGQDTQYF
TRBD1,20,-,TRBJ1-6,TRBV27,TGTGCCAGCAGTTCCTCCGGGACAGACGATACGTTCAACTATAATTCACCCCTCCACTTT,CASSSSGTDDTFNYNSPLHF
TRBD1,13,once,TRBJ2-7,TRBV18,TGTGCCAGCTCACCGACACAGGGGGTCGAGCAGTACTTC,CASSPTQGVEQYF
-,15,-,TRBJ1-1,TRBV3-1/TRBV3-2,TGTGCCAGCAGCCAAGTACGGCGCGGGGACACTGAAGCTTTCTTT,CASSQVRRGDTEAFF
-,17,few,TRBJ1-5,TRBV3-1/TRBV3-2,TGTGCCAGCAGCCAAGGTAGCGGTGGGCCCCTCAATCAGCCCCAGCATTTT,CASSQGSGGPLNQPQHF
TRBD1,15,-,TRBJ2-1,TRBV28,TGTGCCAGCAGTAAGCCGGGACAGGGGTACAATGAGCAGTTCTTC,CASSKPGQGYNEQFF
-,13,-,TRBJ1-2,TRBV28,TGTGCCAGCAGTCCGCCCGGGGGTTTTGGCTACACCTTC,CASSPPGGFGYTF
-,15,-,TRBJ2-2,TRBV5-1,TGCGCCAGCAGCGAAAACCTCAGGGGCGCCGGGGAGCTGTTTTTT,CASSENLRGAGELFF
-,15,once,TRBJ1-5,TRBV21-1,TGTGCCAGCAAGAGTGGACAGGGGGGCGATCAGCCCCAGCATTTT,CASKSGQGGDQPQHF
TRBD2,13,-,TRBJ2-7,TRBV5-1,TGCGCCAGCTCCGGCGGGGGGGTAAGGGAGCAGTACTTC,CASSGGGVREQYF
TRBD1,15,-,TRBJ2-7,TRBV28,TGTGCCAGCAGTCAACCCGGGACAGGGGCCTACGAGCAGTACTTC,CASSQPGTGAYEQYF